The clone carrying this T cell receptor beta chain has at least ten counts. Its target is unknown. V lost 1 base and J lost 5; bases outside the gene matches: 7. The length of the CDR3 is 16 residues. The V gene's germline CDR1 is SGHAT and CDR2 FQNNGV. TCR beta CDR3 region amplification was performed from RNA transcripts. First-round RT-PCR with HTBI primers amplified the TCR CDR3 region. TCRdb reanalysed the multiplex PCR reads using MiXCR and keeps one entry per CDR3 protein. The repertoire has more than 600,000 distinct CDR3 sequences, about 16% of them found once; the top ten carry around 8%. The sample belongs to a study of T cells in Graves' hyperthyroidism and ophthalmopathy. General study findings and limits: Most clonotypes expanded in the thyroid (above 0.001) were also present in blood. Onset of ophthalmopathy came a median approximately 6.5 months after the model predicted it.

Sequencing input: blood. This TCR was recovered from a man aged 18 to 29 with Graves' hyperthyroidism. The V gene is TRBV11-2, the J gene TRBJ2-5, with 10 positions matching TRBD2. The CDR3 DNA is TGTGCCAGCAGCTTAGTACTTCTAGCGGGAGCTGAGACCCAGTACTTC. The encoded protein is CASSLVLLAGAETQYF.